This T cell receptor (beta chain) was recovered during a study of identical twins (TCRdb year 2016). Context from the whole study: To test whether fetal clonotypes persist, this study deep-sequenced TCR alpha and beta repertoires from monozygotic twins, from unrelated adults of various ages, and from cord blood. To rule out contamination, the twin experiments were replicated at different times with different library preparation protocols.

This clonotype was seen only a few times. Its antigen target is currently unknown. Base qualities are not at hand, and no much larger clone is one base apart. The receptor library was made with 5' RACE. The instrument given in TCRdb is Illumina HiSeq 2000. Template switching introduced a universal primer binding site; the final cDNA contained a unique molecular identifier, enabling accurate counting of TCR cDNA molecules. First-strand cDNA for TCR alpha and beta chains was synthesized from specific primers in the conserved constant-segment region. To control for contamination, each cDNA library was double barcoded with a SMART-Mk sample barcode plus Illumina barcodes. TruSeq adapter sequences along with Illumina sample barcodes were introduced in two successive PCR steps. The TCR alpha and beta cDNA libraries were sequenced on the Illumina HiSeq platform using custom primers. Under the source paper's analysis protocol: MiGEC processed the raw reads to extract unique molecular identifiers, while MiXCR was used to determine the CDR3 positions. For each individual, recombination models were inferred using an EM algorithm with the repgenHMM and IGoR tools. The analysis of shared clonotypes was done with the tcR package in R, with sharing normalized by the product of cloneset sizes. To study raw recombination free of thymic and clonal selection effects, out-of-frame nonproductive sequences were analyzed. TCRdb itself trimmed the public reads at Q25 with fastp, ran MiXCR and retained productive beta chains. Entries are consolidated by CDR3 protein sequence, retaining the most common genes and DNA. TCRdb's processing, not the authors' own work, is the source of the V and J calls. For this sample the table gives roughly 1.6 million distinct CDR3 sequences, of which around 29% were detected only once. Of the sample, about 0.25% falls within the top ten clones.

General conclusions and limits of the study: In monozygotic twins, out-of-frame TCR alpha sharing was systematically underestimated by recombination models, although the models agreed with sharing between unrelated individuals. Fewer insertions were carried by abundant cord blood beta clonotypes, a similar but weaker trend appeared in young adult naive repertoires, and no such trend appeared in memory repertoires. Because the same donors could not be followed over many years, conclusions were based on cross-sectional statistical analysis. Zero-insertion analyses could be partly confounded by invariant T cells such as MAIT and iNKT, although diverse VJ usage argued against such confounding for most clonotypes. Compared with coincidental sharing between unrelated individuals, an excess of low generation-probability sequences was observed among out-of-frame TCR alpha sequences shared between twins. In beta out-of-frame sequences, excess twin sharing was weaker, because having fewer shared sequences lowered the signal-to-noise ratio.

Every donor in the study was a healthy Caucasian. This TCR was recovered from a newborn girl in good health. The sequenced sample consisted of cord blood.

The nucleotide sequence is given as TGTGCCAGCAGTTTTCTAGCAGTTTATCCCGGGCCGAGCTCCTACGAGCAGTACTTC. It translates as CASSFLAVYPGPSSYEQYF. Recombination connected TRBV27 to TRBJ2-7; possibly the D gene is TRBD2, per 5 matching bases. Spanning cysteine to phenylalanine, the CDR3 consists of 19 amino acids. The DNA shown is the 57-base CDR3, in frame from base 1. The junction carries 24 bases between V and J, which are trimmed by 3 bases and 0 bases respectively. The germline V gene (reference sequence) provides CDR1 MNHEY and CDR2 SMNVEV.